The 2 T cell receptor beta chains below all came from one sample that was sequenced in a study of cytomegalovirus exposure and HLA in healthy donors. The study ran its PCR with 60 Vbeta and 13 Jbeta primers. The method was immunoSEQ multiplex PCR; TCRdb's version includes in-frame clones alone and lacks a portion of them. The sample lists some 140,000 clones; roughly 70% were seen once. Sequences were obtained from PBMCs. These TCRs come from a young man in good health and CMV-seronegative.

As for this clone: The junction departs from the called germline gene at one end, perhaps through a read error. The chain carries TRBV2 and TRBJ2-7, with 9 bases that match TRBD2. The CDR3 covers 13 residues. Germline V gene lookup returns CDR1 SNHLY and CDR2 FYNNEI. CDR3 nucleotide sequence: TGTGCCCGCAGGTCCATAGCGGGAGACGAGCAGTACTTC. It yields the protein CARRSIAGDEQYF.

This rearrangement joins TRBV7-9 to TRBJ1-2; 10 bases map to TRBD1. The V segment lost 4 bases and the J segment 7 bases; nucleotides outside the gene matches: 15. Germline assignment: CDR1 SEHNR and CDR2 FQNEAQ (reference sequence). There are 17 residues in the CDR3. The chain's CDR3 is CASSSDRGLSLSGGYTF. CDR3 nucleotides: TGTGCCAGCAGCTCTGACAGGGGGCTTTCCCTTTCGGGTGGCTACACCTTC.